This record covers a single TCR beta chain. As yet, its antigen is unknown. The sample belongs to a study of OX40 agonist ivuxolimab in advanced cancers. As for the study in general: Three patients showed partial responses: one hepatocellular carcinoma and two cutaneous melanoma cases.

Germline-derived CDR1 and CDR2 are SQVTM and ANQGSEA. V was trimmed by 3 bases and J by 2 bases, leaving 8 bases between them. The CDR3 is 13 residues long. Study-wide results and caveats: Some patients who did not respond also had low normalized T-cell clonal expansion. CD4+ T cells averaged fewer expanded clones than CD8+ T cells.

Peripheral blood came from all dose cohorts at three timepoints. Clones were read by immunoSEQ multiplex PCR, and TCRdb kept only the in-frame ones, dropping some. The sample includes some 99,000 clones, 70% to 90% seen only once; the top ten take 0.4% to 0.65%. The chain joins TRBV29-1 to TRBJ1-3; D remains ambiguous. This TCR derives from an adult with an advanced solid tumor such as melanoma, head and neck, liver or kidney cancer. Sequenced here: CD4+ or CD8+ T cells sorted from blood, sampled in a trial of the OX40 agonist ivuxolimab. The CDR3 sequence is CSVDIRTGNTIYF. In nucleotides, the CDR3 is TGCAGCGTTGATATCCGGACTGGAAACACCATATATTTT.